The present entry profiles one T cell receptor (beta chain) with its context. Antigen specificity is unknown. Trimming at V came to 6 bases and at J to 9 bases, leaving 14 bases not matched to a gene. Germline V gene lookup returns CDR1 SNHLY and CDR2 FYNNEI. The CDR3 consists of 16 residues. Time point defined: blood 4 weeks post-SBRT, at nephrectomy. Treatment reported: 15 Gy SBRT to primary tumor, nephrectomy 4 weeks later. Serial blood draws occurred at baseline and 2 and 4 weeks post-SBRT. The patient's renal cell carcinoma had clear cell pathology. The data were taken from a study of radiation and T cells in renal cell carcinoma. General study findings and limits: Top tumor clonotypes rose in blood 2 weeks post-radiation, then contracted.

Clones were read by immunoSEQ multiplex PCR, and TCRdb kept only the in-frame ones, dropping some. The repertoire holds more than 60,000 clones, approximately 87% seen once, with approximately 2.3% in the top ten. Sample: blood, taken from a patient whose treatment included radiotherapy and nephrectomy. The sequence came from a woman aged 55-70 years with renal cell carcinoma. This chain connects TRBV2 to TRBJ1-6; TRBD1 aligns across 7 bases. The CDR3 nucleotides are TGTGCCAGCAGAGTGTCAACAGGGGCGGGTAGTTCACCCCTCCACTTT. It encodes CASRVSTGAGSSPLHF.